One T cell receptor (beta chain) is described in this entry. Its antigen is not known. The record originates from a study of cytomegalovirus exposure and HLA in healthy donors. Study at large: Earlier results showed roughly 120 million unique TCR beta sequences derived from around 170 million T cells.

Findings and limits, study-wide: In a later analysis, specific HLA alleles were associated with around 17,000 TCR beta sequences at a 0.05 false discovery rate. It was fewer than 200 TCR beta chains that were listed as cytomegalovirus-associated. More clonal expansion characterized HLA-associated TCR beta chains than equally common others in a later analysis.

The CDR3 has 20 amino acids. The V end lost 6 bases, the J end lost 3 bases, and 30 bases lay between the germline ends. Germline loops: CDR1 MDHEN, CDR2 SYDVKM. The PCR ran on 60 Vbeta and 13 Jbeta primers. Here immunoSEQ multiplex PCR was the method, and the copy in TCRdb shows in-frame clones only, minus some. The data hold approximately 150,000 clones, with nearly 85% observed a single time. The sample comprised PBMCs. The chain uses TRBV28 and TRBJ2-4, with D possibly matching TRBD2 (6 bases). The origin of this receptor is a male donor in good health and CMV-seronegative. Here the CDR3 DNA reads TGTGCCAGCAGCCGCATGAGAGGCGGGGCGTCGCGTGTGGGCAAAAACATTCAGTACTTC. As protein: CASSRMRGGASRVGKNIQYF.